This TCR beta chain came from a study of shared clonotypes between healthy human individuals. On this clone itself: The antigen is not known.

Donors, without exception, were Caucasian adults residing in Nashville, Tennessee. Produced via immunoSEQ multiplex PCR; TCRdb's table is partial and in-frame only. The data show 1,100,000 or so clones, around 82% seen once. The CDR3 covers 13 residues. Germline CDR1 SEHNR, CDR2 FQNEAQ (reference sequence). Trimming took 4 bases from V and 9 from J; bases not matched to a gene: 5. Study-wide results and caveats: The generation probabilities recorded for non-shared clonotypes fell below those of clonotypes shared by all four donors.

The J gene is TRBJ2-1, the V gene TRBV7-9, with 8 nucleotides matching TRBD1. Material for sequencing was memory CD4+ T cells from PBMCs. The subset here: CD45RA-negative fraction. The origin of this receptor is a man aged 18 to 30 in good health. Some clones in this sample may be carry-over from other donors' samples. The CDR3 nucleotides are TGTGCCAGCAGCTGGGGACAGGCCTCTGAGCAGTTCTTC. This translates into CASSWGQASEQFF.